Listed below are T cell receptor beta chains from one sample, sequenced in a study of cytomegalovirus exposure and HLA in healthy donors. Sequencing was performed with immunoSEQ multiplex PCR; in TCRdb, only in-frame clones are kept and a portion is missing. The sample consists of 150,000 to 250,000 clones, 84% of them appearing once. The sample was PBMCs. Receptors originate from a woman aged 25 to 39 in good health and CMV-seropositive. The CDR3 runs from the conserved cysteine through the conserved F or W. A D gene is named only where the DNA matches it firmly. Clone size is stated in some rows and not others, as once, few, many or a class when expanded.

j_gene: TRBJ1-2; abundance: -; d_gene: TRBD1; v_gene: TRBV15; CDR3aa: CATSRDRTGYGYTF; CDR3nt: TGTGCCACCAGCAGAGATAGGACAGGATATGGCTACACCTTC
j_gene: TRBJ1-1; abundance: -; d_gene: -; v_gene: TRBV9; CDR3aa: CASSVGGGVILNTEAFF; CDR3nt: TGTGCCAGCAGCGTAGGGGGAGGGGTCATACTGAACACTGAAGCTTTCTTT
j_gene: TRBJ1-1; abundance: -; d_gene: -; v_gene: TRBV28; CDR3aa: CASAVPTGNTEAFF; CDR3nt: TGTGCCAGCGCAGTACCGACAGGGAACACTGAAGCTTTCTTT
j_gene: TRBJ2-7; abundance: -; d_gene: TRBD1; v_gene: TRBV11-2; CDR3aa: CASSSMTGVEQYF; CDR3nt: TGTGCCAGCAGCTCCATGACAGGGGTCGAGCAGTACTTC
j_gene: TRBJ2-1; abundance: -; d_gene: TRBD2; v_gene: TRBV16; CDR3aa: CASSPRRLAGGLRDEQFF; CDR3nt: TGTGCCAGCAGCCCCCGACGCCTAGCGGGAGGACTTAGGGATGAGCAGTTCTTC
j_gene: TRBJ1-1; abundance: few; d_gene: -; v_gene: TRBV29-1; CDR3aa: CSVSGHLNTEAFF; CDR3nt: TGCAGCGTGTCGGGACACTTGAACACTGAAGCTTTCTTT
j_gene: TRBJ2-1; abundance: -; d_gene: -; v_gene: TRBV5-1; CDR3aa: CASSLGTVNNEQFF; CDR3nt: TGCGCCAGCAGCTTGGGTACGGTTAACAATGAGCAGTTCTTC
j_gene: TRBJ2-1; abundance: -; d_gene: TRBD1; v_gene: TRBV10-2; CDR3aa: CASSNRDRLNNEQFF; CDR3nt: TGCGCCAGCAGTAACCGGGACAGGCTGAACAATGAGCAGTTCTTC
j_gene: TRBJ2-1; abundance: -; d_gene: TRBD2; v_gene: TRBV11-1; CDR3aa: CASSLVTSGSLEQFF; CDR3nt: TGTGCCAGCAGCTTAGTGACTAGCGGGAGCCTTGAGCAGTTCTTC
j_gene: TRBJ2-7; abundance: -; d_gene: -; v_gene: TRBV28; CDR3aa: CASISPGQTYEQYF; CDR3nt: TGTGCCAGTATTAGTCCGGGACAAACTTACGAGCAGTACTTC
j_gene: TRBJ2-5; abundance: -; d_gene: TRBD2; v_gene: TRBV9; CDR3aa: CASSVASGEETQYF; CDR3nt: TGTGCCAGCAGCGTAGCTAGCGGAGAAGAGACCCAGTACTTC
j_gene: TRBJ2-7; abundance: -; d_gene: TRBD2; v_gene: TRBV5-6; CDR3aa: CASSILAGGPTGEQYF; CDR3nt: TGTGCCAGCAGCATACTAGCGGGAGGCCCGACGGGGGAGCAGTACTTC
j_gene: TRBJ2-1; abundance: -; d_gene: -; v_gene: TRBV25-1; CDR3aa: CASSEWGRDNEQFF; CDR3nt: TGTGCCAGCAGTGAATGGGGCCGGGACAATGAGCAGTTCTTC
j_gene: TRBJ1-1; abundance: -; d_gene: TRBD1; v_gene: TRBV18; CDR3aa: CASSPGQAVNTEAFF; CDR3nt: TGTGCCAGCTCACCTGGACAGGCGGTGAACACTGAAGCTTTCTTT
j_gene: TRBJ1-3; abundance: -; d_gene: TRBD1; v_gene: TRBV6-5; CDR3aa: CASSPDRTGNTIYF; CDR3nt: TGTGCCAGCAGTCCGGACAGGACTGGAAACACCATATATTTT
j_gene: TRBJ2-5; abundance: -; d_gene: -; v_gene: TRBV28; CDR3aa: CASLEGARRTQYF; CDR3nt: TGTGCCAGCCTAGAGGGAGCCAGGAGAACCCAGTACTTC
j_gene: TRBJ1-1; abundance: once; d_gene: -; v_gene: TRBV13; CDR3aa: CASSLVVPSNTEAFF; CDR3nt: TGTGCCAGCAGCTTAGTCGTCCCCTCGAACACTGAAGCTTTCTTT
j_gene: TRBJ2-7; abundance: -; d_gene: TRBD2; v_gene: TRBV7-7; CDR3aa: CASSKSSTSTEQYF; CDR3nt: TGTGCTAGCAGCAAATCCTCGACTAGCACCGAGCAGTACTTC
j_gene: TRBJ2-7; abundance: -; d_gene: -; v_gene: TRBV4-1; CDR3aa: CASSQGPINSYEQYF; CDR3nt: TGCGCCAGCAGCCAAGGTCCTATAAACTCCTACGAGCAGTACTTC
j_gene: TRBJ2-5; abundance: once; d_gene: TRBD2; v_gene: TRBV7-2; CDR3aa: CASSLTGTSPETQYF; CDR3nt: TGTGCCAGCAGCCTAACCGGGACTAGCCCGGAGACCCAGTACTTC
j_gene: TRBJ2-1; abundance: -; d_gene: -; v_gene: TRBV29-1; CDR3aa: CSLAVYNEQFF; CDR3nt: TGCAGTTTAGCGGTGTACAATGAGCAGTTCTTC
j_gene: TRBJ1-1; abundance: -; d_gene: -; v_gene: TRBV6-6; CDR3aa: CASRQSLNTEAFF; CDR3nt: TGTGCCAGTCGACAGTCCCTCAACACTGAAGCTTTCTTT
j_gene: TRBJ2-2; abundance: -; d_gene: TRBD1; v_gene: TRBV4-2; CDR3aa: CASSTHRTGDLRTGELFF; CDR3nt: TGTGCCAGCAGCACCCATCGGACAGGAGACCTGCGGACCGGGGAGCTGTTTTTT
j_gene: TRBJ1-1; abundance: many; d_gene: -; v_gene: TRBV7-8; CDR3aa: CASSRDRGYIAFF; CDR3nt: TGTGCCAGCAGCCGAGACCGGGGTTATATAGCTTTCTTT
j_gene: TRBJ2-1; abundance: few; d_gene: TRBD2; v_gene: TRBV30; CDR3aa: CAWSVGLAGTEQFF; CDR3nt: TGTGCCTGGAGTGTTGGACTAGCGGGGACTGAGCAGTTCTTC
j_gene: TRBJ1-2; abundance: -; d_gene: -; v_gene: TRBV5-1; CDR3aa: CASRAGSQSSYGYTF; CDR3nt: TGCGCCAGCAGGGCAGGGTCGCAGTCTTCCTATGGCTACACCTTC
j_gene: TRBJ2-5; abundance: -; d_gene: -; v_gene: TRBV7-9; CDR3aa: CASSSDRLSETQYF; CDR3nt: TGTGCCAGCAGCTCAGACAGGCTTTCGGAGACCCAGTACTTC
j_gene: TRBJ1-2; abundance: -; d_gene: TRBD1; v_gene: TRBV6-5; CDR3aa: CASSTPGQGDYGYTF; CDR3nt: TGTGCCAGCAGCACCCCGGGACAGGGTGACTATGGCTACACCTTC
j_gene: TRBJ2-7; abundance: -; d_gene: -; v_gene: TRBV6-5; CDR3aa: CASSYWQGPNYEQYF; CDR3nt: TGTGCCAGCAGTTACTGGCAGGGGCCAAACTACGAGCAGTACTTC
j_gene: TRBJ2-7; abundance: -; d_gene: -; v_gene: TRBV7-9; CDR3aa: CASSLAPSDYEQYF; CDR3nt: TGTGCCAGCAGCTTAGCCCCCAGCGACTACGAGCAGTACTTC
j_gene: TRBJ2-2; abundance: once; d_gene: -; v_gene: TRBV6-5; CDR3aa: CASGGLSGYTGELFF; CDR3nt: TGTGCCAGCGGGGGCCTCAGCGGCTACACCGGGGAGCTGTTTTTT
j_gene: TRBJ1-2; abundance: -; d_gene: -; v_gene: TRBV6-1; CDR3aa: CASSERLGAGGYTF; CDR3nt: TGTGCCAGCAGTGAAAGGCTGGGGGCGGGTGGCTACACCTTC
j_gene: TRBJ2-7; abundance: -; d_gene: TRBD1; v_gene: TRBV5-1; CDR3aa: CASCRDRASEQYF; CDR3nt: TGCGCCAGCTGCCGGGACAGGGCGAGCGAGCAGTACTTC
j_gene: TRBJ1-2; abundance: -; d_gene: -; v_gene: TRBV13; CDR3aa: CASSLGQGSGYTF; CDR3nt: TGTGCCAGCAGCTTAGGACAGGGATCCGGCTACACCTTC
j_gene: TRBJ2-1; abundance: -; d_gene: -; v_gene: TRBV6-6; CDR3aa: CASGAGGYNEQFF; CDR3nt: TGTGCCAGCGGAGCAGGCGGGTACAATGAGCAGTTCTTC
j_gene: TRBJ2-7; abundance: -; d_gene: -; v_gene: TRBV5-1; CDR3aa: CASSSGGRPSGGRLSYEQYF; CDR3nt: TGCGCCAGCAGCTCGGGGGGCCGTCCTAGCGGCGGAAGGTTGTCCTACGAGCAGTACTTC
j_gene: TRBJ2-7; abundance: -; d_gene: TRBD2; v_gene: TRBV5-1; CDR3aa: CASSLEASGPQSYEQYF; CDR3nt: TGCGCCAGCAGCTTGGAGGCTAGCGGGCCCCAATCCTACGAGCAGTACTTC
j_gene: TRBJ2-7; abundance: -; d_gene: TRBD1; v_gene: TRBV7-9; CDR3aa: CASSSGQRRQYF; CDR3nt: TGTGCCAGCAGCTCGGGACAGCGAAGGCAGTACTTC
j_gene: TRBJ2-7; abundance: -; d_gene: TRBD2; v_gene: TRBV5-6; CDR3aa: CASSLPGRDTYEQYF; CDR3nt: TGTGCCAGCAGCTTACCCGGGAGGGATACCTACGAGCAGTACTTC
j_gene: TRBJ2-1; abundance: once; d_gene: TRBD2; v_gene: TRBV5-1; CDR3aa: CASSLEAGGHNEQFF; CDR3nt: TGCGCCAGCAGCTTGGAAGCGGGAGGGCACAATGAGCAGTTCTTC
j_gene: TRBJ2-7; abundance: -; d_gene: -; v_gene: TRBV11-2; CDR3aa: CASSFNRQVFLEQYF; CDR3nt: TGTGCCAGCAGCTTCAACAGACAGGTGTTCCTCGAGCAGTACTTC
j_gene: TRBJ2-1; abundance: -; d_gene: TRBD2; v_gene: TRBV6-1; CDR3aa: CASGSLAGVSSEQFF; CDR3nt: TGTGCCAGCGGCTCCCTAGCGGGAGTTAGCAGTGAGCAGTTCTTC
j_gene: TRBJ2-1; abundance: -; d_gene: TRBD1; v_gene: TRBV6-5; CDR3aa: CASTGGDEQFF; CDR3nt: TGTGCCAGTACAGGGGGAGATGAGCAGTTCTTC
j_gene: TRBJ1-4; abundance: -; d_gene: -; v_gene: TRBV29-1; CDR3aa: CSVAELGSREKLFF; CDR3nt: TGCAGCGTTGCTGAATTGGGCAGTCGTGAAAAACTGTTTTTT
j_gene: TRBJ1-1; abundance: -; d_gene: -; v_gene: TRBV5-1; CDR3aa: CASSNPGGLNTEAFF; CDR3nt: TGCGCCAGCAGCAACCCTGGAGGGCTGAACACTGAAGCTTTCTTT
j_gene: TRBJ1-5; abundance: -; d_gene: -; v_gene: TRBV19; CDR3aa: CASSTGLGNQPQHF; CDR3nt: TGTGCCAGTAGTACAGGGCTCGGCAATCAGCCCCAGCATTTT
j_gene: TRBJ2-3; abundance: once; d_gene: TRBD2; v_gene: TRBV5-1; CDR3aa: CASSLLIGTSGADTQYF; CDR3nt: TGCGCCAGCAGCTTGTTAATCGGGACTAGCGGCGCAGATACGCAGTATTTT
j_gene: TRBJ2-7; abundance: -; d_gene: -; v_gene: TRBV29-1; CDR3aa: CSVESGEQYF; CDR3nt: TGCAGCGTTGAAAGCGGAGAGCAGTACTTC
j_gene: TRBJ2-3; abundance: -; d_gene: TRBD2; v_gene: TRBV30; CDR3aa: CAWSVGLALRYF; CDR3nt: TGTGCCTGGAGCGTGGGACTAGCTCTAAGGTATTTT
j_gene: TRBJ2-6; abundance: -; d_gene: -; v_gene: TRBV5-6; CDR3aa: CASSPQLSGANVLTF; CDR3nt: TGTGCCAGCAGTCCACAGCTCTCTGGGGCCAACGTCCTGACTTTC
j_gene: TRBJ2-5; abundance: -; d_gene: -; v_gene: TRBV6-1; CDR3aa: CASREGRPKETQYF; CDR3nt: TGTGCCAGCAGGGAGGGACGACCTAAAGAGACCCAGTACTTC
j_gene: TRBJ2-2; abundance: once; d_gene: -; v_gene: TRBV18; CDR3aa: CASSPRFVGDGELFF; CDR3nt: TGTGCCAGCTCACCGAGGTTCGTCGGGGACGGGGAGCTGTTTTTT
j_gene: TRBJ1-2; abundance: -; d_gene: TRBD1; v_gene: TRBV30; CDR3aa: CAWWDRGANYGYTF; CDR3nt: TGTGCCTGGTGGGACAGAGGGGCGAACTATGGCTACACCTTC